This entry describes one TCR beta chain. It has no known antigen specificity. No per-base quality is available; no much larger clone lies one base away. The sample's treatment or condition label, decoded: in vitro stimulation with specific CMV peptide epitopes to enrich CMV-specific T cells. CDR3 length: 14 amino acids, cysteine to phenylalanine. The entry retains the CDR3 DNA only, 42 bases that are in frame from base 1. Via the germline V gene, CDR1 is SGHTA and CDR2 FQGNSA. V sheds 6 bases and J sheds 3 bases, leaving 15 bases between their ends. The data were obtained in a study of T cell repertoires in cytomegalovirus infection (dated by TCRdb to about 2019). About the study as a whole: Peptide stimulations targeted recently identified HLA-C-restricted CMV epitopes, whose presentation resists viral immunomodulation, together with well-studied HLA-B-restricted epitopes. Donor HLA type was relevant to the analysis, because carriage of CMV infection together with the matching HLA type was indicated by public TCR beta signatures. The study at large found these results: The ex vivo response was dominated by HLA-C-restricted CMV-specific TCR beta clonotypes, which also provided the single most frequent clonotype in two of eight donors. Cumulative frequency of public TCR beta family members discriminated carriers of CMV infection plus the relevant HLA type in this cohort and an independent roughly 320-donor cohort.

The reads were generated on an Illumina HiSeq 1500. Through fastp at Q25 and MiXCR, TCRdb rebuilt clones from the public reads, retaining in-frame beta chains. Duplicate CDR3 protein sequences are folded into a single record with the most common DNA and genes. This sample has about 52,000 distinct CDR3 sequences in its table, and more than 15% of those were observed once. The top ten clonotypes cover 60% to 65% of the sample. In this chain, TRBV7-2 is recombined with TRBJ2-7; TRBD1 might be the D gene, on 6 matching bases. The material was CD8+ T cells from cultured PBMCs, obtained from culture after CMV antigen stimulation. The TCR was taken from a human donor in good health (CMV status not recorded). Some clones in this sample may be carry-over from other donors' samples. The CDR3 protein is CASSPSTGVYEQYF. The DNA sequence is TGTGCCAGCAGTCCCTCGACAGGCGTCTACGAGCAGTACTTC. Full variable domain (CDR3 extended with the reference TRBV7-2 and TRBJ2-7 proteins): GAGVSQSPSNKVTEKGKDVELRCDPISGHTALYWYRQSLGQGLEFLIYFQGNSAPDKSGLPSDRFSAERTGGSVSTLTIQRTQQEDSAVYLCASSPSTGVYEQYFGPGTRLTVT.